These 21 T cell receptor beta chains originate from one sample sequenced in a study of CD8 T cells in ankylosing spondylitis. Study-level findings and limits: There was a TCR beta motif, made of fewer than 10 highly homologous variants, that appeared characteristic of ankylosing spondylitis blood.

Their antigens remain unidentified. Each CDR3 protein gets one entry after TCRdb re-called the 5' RACE reads with MiXCR. Of about 750,000 distinct CDR3 sequences listed, roughly 20% were seen once; the top ten hold around 20%. The sequencing sample was made of blood, either unsorted or a sorted T cell fraction (not recorded which). These receptors were collected from a male donor with ankylosing spondylitis.

This chain links TRBV20-1 with TRBJ1-1, with 9 bases aligning to TRBD1. Germline lookup yields CDR1 DFQATT and CDR2 SNEGSKA (reference sequence). This CDR3 contains 15 residues. The trim removed 5 bases at V and 2 bases at J, leaving 9 bases unmatched. The chain's CDR3 is CSAPPRQGVNTEAFF. CDR3 sequence (DNA): TGCAGTGCTCCACCTCGACAGGGGGTAAACACTGAAGCTTTCTTT.

The chain is built from TRBV9 and TRBJ2-2; the match to TRBD2 covers 8 bases. Trimming at V came to 2 bases and at J to 3 bases, leaving 6 bases not matched to a gene. The CDR3 has 16 amino acids. In germline, CDR1 is SGDLS, CDR2 YYNGEE. The CDR3 protein is CASSVEGTSYTGELFF. The CDR3, as DNA: TGTGCCAGCAGCGTCGAGGGGACTAGTTACACCGGGGAGCTGTTTTTT.

The J gene is TRBJ2-1, the V gene TRBV12-3 or TRBV12-4; D perhaps matches TRBD2 (7 bases). The CDR3 is 17 amino acids. The ends were cut back, 4 bases at V and 5 bases at J, with 21 bases in the middle. This CDR3 is CASSWGRGGSGNNEQFF. As DNA, the CDR3 is TGTGCCAGCAGTTGGGGCAGGGGCGGGAGTGGCAACAATGAGCAGTTCTTC.

This clonotype has a count of ten or more. J is TRBJ2-1 and V is TRBV20-1; 9 bases fit TRBD1. This CDR3 comprises 15 residues. The germline gives CDR1 DFQATT, CDR2 SNEGSKA (reference sequence). V was clipped by 3 bases and J by 1 base; unmatched bases: 4. CDR3 nucleotides: TGCAGTGCTAGCCCGACAGGGGGATCCTACAATGAGCAGTTCTTC. This gives the protein CSASPTGGSYNEQFF.

This chain joins TRBV11-2 and TRBJ2-7, with 7 bases identical to TRBD2. The CDR3 has 12 amino acids. V was clipped by 3 bases and J by 6 bases; unmatched bases: 2. CDR1 and CDR2 (germline): SGHAT, FQNNGV. CDR3 loop: CASSFWGGEQYF. The CDR3, as DNA: TGTGCCAGCAGCTTCTGGGGGGGCGAGCAGTACTTC.

The chain has TRBV4-1 and TRBJ2-5; D may be TRBD1 or TRBD2 (6 bases each). Trimming took off 4 bases at V and 1 base at J, with 10 bases between the two ends. This CDR3 comprises 14 residues. The germline V gene encodes CDR1 MGHRA and CDR2 YSYEKL. The CDR3, as DNA: TGCGCCAGCAGCCGAGGGGGGCCCCAAGAGACCCAGTACTTC. Translated: CASSRGGPQETQYF.

The gene calls are TRBV3-1 and TRBJ2-1; D unresolved. V lost 4 bases and J lost 0, with 10 bases in between. This CDR3 contains 15 residues. Germline V gene sequence: CDR1 LGHDT, CDR2 YNNKEL (reference sequence). CDR3 loop: CASSPTATSYNEQFF. Here the CDR3 DNA reads TGTGCCAGCAGCCCGACGGCAACCTCCTACAATGAGCAGTTCTTC.

J is TRBJ2-3 and V is TRBV27; 9 bases agree with TRBD1. This CDR3 spans 18 amino acids. Per the germline V gene, CDR1 is MNHEY and CDR2 is SMNVEV (reference sequence). Trimming took 2 bases from V and 1 from J; bases not matched to a gene: 10. CDR3 amino acids: CASSLRPPGTGRTDTQYF. The DNA for the CDR3 is TGTGCCAGCAGTTTACGGCCCCCAGGGACAGGGCGCACAGATACGCAGTATTTT.

This chain links TRBV11-3 with TRBJ1-1, with D possibly being TRBD1 (5 bases). Germline-derived CDR1 and CDR2 are SGHNT and YENEEA. The CDR3 spans 16 residues. V gave up 5 bases and J gave up 3 bases, with 19 bases separating them. The CDR3 here is CASSPLQGSWYTEAFF. DNA of the CDR3: TGTGCCAGCAGCCCCCTCCAGGGTTCGTGGTACACTGAAGCTTTCTTT. The whole variable domain, remainder taken from reference TRBV11-3 and TRBJ1-1, is EAGVVQSPRYKIIEKKQPVAFWCNPISGHNTLYWYLQNLGQGPELLIRYENEEAVDDSQLPKDRFSAERLKGVDSTLKIQPAELGDSAVYLCASSPLQGSWYTEAFFGQGTRLTVV.

This clonotype was seen a few times. The V and J genes are TRBV20-1 and TRBJ1-6; TRBD1 aligns across 7 bases. Germline V gives CDR1 DFQATT, CDR2 SNEGSKA (reference sequence). V trimming: 4 bases; J trimming: 9 bases; junction bases outside the gene matches: 9. This CDR3 contains 14 residues. CDR3 coding DNA: TGCAGTGCTACACAGGGGAGTAACGGTTCACCCCTCCACTTT. Translating gives CSATQGSNGSPLHF.

Only a few counts were recorded for this clonotype. V gene TRBV27 combines with J gene TRBJ1-1, with 9 positions matching TRBD1. Germline trimming cut 5 bases from V and 6 bases from J; bases unmatched to any gene: 7. CDR1 and CDR2 from the germline V gene are MNHEY and SMNVEV (reference sequence). The CDR3 is made up of 14 amino acids. The CDR3 region has the DNA TGTGCCAGCAGTGGGAACAGGGGGCTGGCTGAAGCTTTCTTT. Protein: CASSGNRGLAEAFF.

Only a few counts were recorded for this clonotype. V usage is TRBV7-9 and J usage is TRBJ1-4, with TRBD1 identical over 8 bases. The germline CDR1 and CDR2 sequences are SEHNR and FQNEAQ (reference sequence). J lost 5 bases, V lost 4 bases, and 6 bases had no gene match. The CDR3 covers 15 residues. CDR3 amino acids: CASSWGQVENEKLFF. CDR3 DNA: TGTGCCAGCAGCTGGGGACAGGTTGAAAATGAAAAACTGTTTTTT.

The chain is built from TRBV21-1 and TRBJ2-1; the table gives TRBD2 as D, unverified against the DNA. TRBV21-1 is reported as a pseudogene. The CDR3 is 18 amino acids. CDR3: CASSHPRLAGESYNEQFF. The DNA for the CDR3 is TGTGCCAGCAGCCACCCCCGACTAGCGGGAGAGTCCTACAATGAGCAGTTCTTC.

In its sample, this clonotype was seen a few times. This chain joins TRBV20-1 and TRBJ2-4, with a tentative D call TRBD2 (5 bases). The germline gives CDR1 DFQATT, CDR2 SNEGSKA (reference sequence). Deletions cut 8 bases from V and 5 bases from J, with 10 bases between. The CDR3 loop spans 11 amino acids. The CDR3 nucleotides are TGCAGTTCGACGAGGGAAAACATTCAGTACTTC. Translated: CSSTRENIQYF.

This clonotype has a handful of counts. The J gene is TRBJ2-2, the V gene TRBV20-1; the match to TRBD2 covers 11 bases. Trimming removed 4 bases from V and 4 bases from J; junction bases left unmatched: 5. There are 15 residues in the CDR3. CDR1 DFQATT and CDR2 SNEGSKA come from the germline V gene (reference sequence). The DNA of the CDR3 is TGCAGTGCTAATATAGCGGGAGGGGCCACCGGGGAGCTGTTTTTT. It specifies CSANIAGGATGELFF.

V and J are TRBV10-3 and TRBJ1-1; tentative D call: TRBD1 (6 bases). This CDR3 is 14 amino acids long. The germline V gene encodes CDR1 ENHRY and CDR2 SYGVKD. Trimming cost V 4 bases and J 4 bases, with 13 bases left between them. CDR3: CAISVEDSVTEAFF. As DNA, the CDR3 is TGTGCCATCAGTGTTGAGGACAGCGTCACTGAAGCTTTCTTT.

This clonotype was detected many times. The chain combines TRBV3-1 with TRBJ2-3; D gene unclear. Trimming left V 2 bases short and J 3 bases short, with 0 bases between. This CDR3 has 11 amino acids. Germline CDR1 reads LGHDT; CDR2 reads YNNKEL (reference sequence). The CDR3 DNA follows: TGTGCCAGCAGCCAAACAGATACGCAGTATTTT. This codes for CASSQTDTQYF.

This clonotype was seen more than once but under ten times. This sequence joins TRBV7-3 and TRBJ1-2; the D is unclear. Germline V lookup: CDR1 SGHTA, CDR2 FQGTGA. The V and J ends lost 0 bases and 5 bases respectively, with 13 bases between them. The CDR3 consists of 15 residues. CDR3: CASSLTAGSNYGYTF. CDR3 coding DNA: TGTGCCAGCAGCTTAACTGCTGGCAGCAATTATGGCTACACCTTC.

J is TRBJ2-1 and V is TRBV2; D might be TRBD2 (5 bases). The V and J ends lost 6 bases and 6 bases respectively, with 9 bases between them. This CDR3 is built from 12 residues. Germline V gene sequence: CDR1 SNHLY, CDR2 FYNNEI. The CDR3 loop reads CASRYSGNEQFF. Written as DNA, the CDR3 is TGTGCCAGCAGATACAGCGGCAATGAGCAGTTCTTC.

The chain employs TRBV6-1 and TRBJ1-2; 7 bases are a match to TRBD1. Germline-derived CDR1 and CDR2 are MNHNS and SASEGT. The length of the CDR3 is 16 residues. V lost 6 bases to trimming and J lost 2 bases; unmatched junction nucleotides: 12. The chain's CDR3 is CASSRMASGGNYGYTF. CDR3 coding DNA: TGTGCCAGCAGCAGAATGGCCTCAGGGGGAAACTATGGCTACACCTTC.

There are a few counts of this clonotype. This sequence joins TRBV5-1 and TRBJ2-7, with D possibly TRBD2 on 5 matching bases. From germline, CDR1 is SGHRS and CDR2 YFSETQ. Trimming pared 0 bases from V and 5 bases from J, leaving 15 bases between. CDR3 length equals 15 residues. The DNA for the CDR3 is TGCGCCAGCAGCTTGGCCGTCCGGGATCGGGACGAGCAGTACTTC. Its translation is CASSLAVRDRDEQYF.